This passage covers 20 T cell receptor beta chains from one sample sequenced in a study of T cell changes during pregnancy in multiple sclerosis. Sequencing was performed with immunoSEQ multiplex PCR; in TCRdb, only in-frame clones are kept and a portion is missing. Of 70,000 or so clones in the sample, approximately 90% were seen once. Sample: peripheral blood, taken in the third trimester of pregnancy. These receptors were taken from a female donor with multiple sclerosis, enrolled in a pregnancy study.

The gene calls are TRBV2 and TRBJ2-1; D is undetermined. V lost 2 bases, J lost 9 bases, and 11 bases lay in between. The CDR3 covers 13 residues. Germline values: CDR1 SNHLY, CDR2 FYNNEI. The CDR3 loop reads CASSESVFGEQFF. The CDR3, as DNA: TGTGCCAGCAGTGAATCGGTCTTTGGTGAGCAGTTCTTC.

CDR3: CASSSYQVPHSGANVLTF. The CDR3 DNA reads TGTGCCAGCAGTTCCTATCAGGTGCCTCACTCTGGGGCCAACGTCCTGACTTTC. This chain joins TRBV27 and TRBJ2-6; no reliable D call. CDR3 length: 18 amino acids. The V and J ends lost 4 bases and 0 bases respectively, with 16 bases between them. Germline CDR1 reads MNHEY; CDR2 reads SMNVEV (reference sequence).

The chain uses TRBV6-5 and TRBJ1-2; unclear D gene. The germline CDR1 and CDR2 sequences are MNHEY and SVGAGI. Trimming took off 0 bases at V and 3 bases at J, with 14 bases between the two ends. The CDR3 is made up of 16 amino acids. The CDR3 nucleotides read TGTGCCAGCAGTTACTCGACCGGGGAAATCGACTATGGCTACACCTTC. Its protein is CASSYSTGEIDYGYTF.

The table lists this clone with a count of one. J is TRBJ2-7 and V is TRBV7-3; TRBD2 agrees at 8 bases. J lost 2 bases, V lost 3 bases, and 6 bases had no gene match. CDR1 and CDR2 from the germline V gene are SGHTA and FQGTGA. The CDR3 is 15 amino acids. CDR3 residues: CASSFSGGGTYEQYF. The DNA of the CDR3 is TGTGCCAGCAGCTTCTCGGGGGGGGGCACCTACGAGCAGTACTTC.

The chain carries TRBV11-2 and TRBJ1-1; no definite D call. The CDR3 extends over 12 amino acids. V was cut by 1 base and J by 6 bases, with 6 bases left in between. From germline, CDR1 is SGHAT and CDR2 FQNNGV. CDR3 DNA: TGTGCCAGCAGCTTAGTTCTCTCTGAAGCTTTCTTT. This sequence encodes CASSLVLSEAFF.

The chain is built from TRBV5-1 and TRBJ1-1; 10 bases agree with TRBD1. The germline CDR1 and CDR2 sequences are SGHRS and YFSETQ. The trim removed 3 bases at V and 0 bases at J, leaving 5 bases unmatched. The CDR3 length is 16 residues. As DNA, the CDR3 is TGCGCCAGCAGCTCGAGGGGACAGGGGATGAACACTGAAGCTTTCTTT. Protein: CASSSRGQGMNTEAFF.

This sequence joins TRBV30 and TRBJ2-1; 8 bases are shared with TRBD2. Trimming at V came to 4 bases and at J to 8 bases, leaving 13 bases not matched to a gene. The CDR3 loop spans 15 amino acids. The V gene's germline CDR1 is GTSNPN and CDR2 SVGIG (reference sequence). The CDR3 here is CAWTPTSGGGDEQFF. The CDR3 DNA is TGTGCCTGGACTCCGACCTCCGGGGGGGGCGATGAGCAGTTCTTC.

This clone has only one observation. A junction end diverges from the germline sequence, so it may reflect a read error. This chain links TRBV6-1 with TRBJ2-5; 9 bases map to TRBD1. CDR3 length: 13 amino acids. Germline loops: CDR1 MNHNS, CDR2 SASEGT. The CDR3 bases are TGTGCCAGCAGCGAAGACAGGGGGGAGACCCAGTACTTC. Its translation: CASSEDRGETQYF.

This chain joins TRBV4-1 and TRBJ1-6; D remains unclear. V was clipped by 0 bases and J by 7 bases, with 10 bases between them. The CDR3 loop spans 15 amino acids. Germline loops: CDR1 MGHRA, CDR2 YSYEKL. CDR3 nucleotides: TGCGCCAGCAGCCAAGAGGGTAGCTACAATTCACCCCTCCACTTT. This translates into CASSQEGSYNSPLHF.

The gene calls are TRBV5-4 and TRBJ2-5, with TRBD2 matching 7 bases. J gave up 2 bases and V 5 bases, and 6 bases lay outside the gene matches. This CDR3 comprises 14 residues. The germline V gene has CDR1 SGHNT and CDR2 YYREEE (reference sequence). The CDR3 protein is CASSPAGVQETQYF. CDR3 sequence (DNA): TGTGCCAGCAGTCCTGCGGGGGTACAAGAGACCCAGTACTTC.

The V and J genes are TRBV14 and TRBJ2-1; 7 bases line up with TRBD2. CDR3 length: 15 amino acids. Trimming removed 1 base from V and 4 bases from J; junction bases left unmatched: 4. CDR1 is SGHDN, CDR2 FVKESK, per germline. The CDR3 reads CASSQGGGVYNEQFF. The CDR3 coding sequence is TGTGCCAGCAGCCAAGGGGGGGGAGTATACAATGAGCAGTTCTTC.

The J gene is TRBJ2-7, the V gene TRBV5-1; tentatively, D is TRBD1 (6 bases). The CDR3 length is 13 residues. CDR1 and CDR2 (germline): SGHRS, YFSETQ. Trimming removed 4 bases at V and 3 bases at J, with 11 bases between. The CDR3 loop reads CASSGDNYYEQYF. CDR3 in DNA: TGCGCCAGCAGCGGGGACAATTACTACGAGCAGTACTTC.

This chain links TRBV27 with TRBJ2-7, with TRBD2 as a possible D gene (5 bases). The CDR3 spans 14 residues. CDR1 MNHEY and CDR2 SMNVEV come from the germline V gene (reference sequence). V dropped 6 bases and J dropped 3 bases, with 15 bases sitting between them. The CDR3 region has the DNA TGTGCCAGCAGCCATAATCGGGGAGTCTACGAGCAGTACTTC. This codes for CASSHNRGVYEQYF.

CDR3 coding DNA: TGTGCCAGCAGTTACGGGACTAGCGGGTACGAGCAGTACTTC. It encodes CASSYGTSGYEQYF. The chain combines TRBV6-6 with TRBJ2-7; 12 nucleotides agree with TRBD2. V dropped 2 bases and J dropped 4; count of bases not matched to a gene: 0. CDR1 and CDR2 (germline): MNHNY, SVGAGI (reference sequence). The CDR3 sequence is 14 residues long.

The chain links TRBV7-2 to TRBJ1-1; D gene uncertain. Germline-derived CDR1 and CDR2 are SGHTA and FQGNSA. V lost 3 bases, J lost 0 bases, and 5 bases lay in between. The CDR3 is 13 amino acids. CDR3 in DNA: TGTGCCAGCAGCTTTATCTTGAACACTGAAGCTTTCTTT. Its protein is CASSFILNTEAFF.

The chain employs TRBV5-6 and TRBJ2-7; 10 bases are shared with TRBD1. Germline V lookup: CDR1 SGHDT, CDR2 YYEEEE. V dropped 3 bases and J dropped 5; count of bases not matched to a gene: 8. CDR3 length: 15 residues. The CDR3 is CASSSGDRGLNEQYF. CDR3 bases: TGTGCCAGCAGCTCGGGCGACAGGGGGCTTAACGAGCAGTACTTC.

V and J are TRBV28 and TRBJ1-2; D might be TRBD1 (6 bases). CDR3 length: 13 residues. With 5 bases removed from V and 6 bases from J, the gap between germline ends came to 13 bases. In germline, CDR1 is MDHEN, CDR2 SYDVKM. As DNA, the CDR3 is TGTGCCAGCAGTGAAACAGGGAGGGATGGCTACACCTTC. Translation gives CASSETGRDGYTF.

CDR3 coding DNA: TGTGCCACCAGCAGAGCACCACAGGGTCCCCTCTCCTACGAGCAGTACTTC. The encoded protein is CATSRAPQGPLSYEQYF. This sequence joins TRBV15 and TRBJ2-7; D may be TRBD1 (6 bases). CDR1 and CDR2 (germline): LNHNV, YYDKDF (reference sequence). The CDR3 is 17 residues long. V shed 1 base and J shed 0 bases, with 16 bases lying between them. The full variable domain, completed using reference TRBV15 and TRBJ2-7, is DAMVIQNPRYQVTQFGKPVTLSCSQTLNHNVMYWYQQKSSQAPKLLFHYYDKDFNNEADTPDNFQSRRPNTSFCFLDIRSPGLGDTAMYLCATSRAPQGPLSYEQYFGPGTRLTVT.

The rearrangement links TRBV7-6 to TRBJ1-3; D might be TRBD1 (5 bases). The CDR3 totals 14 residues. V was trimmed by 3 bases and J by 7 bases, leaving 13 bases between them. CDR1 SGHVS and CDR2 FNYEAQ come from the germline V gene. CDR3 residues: CASSFKAGDNTIYF. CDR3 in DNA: TGTGCCAGCAGCTTTAAGGCGGGGGACAACACCATATATTTT.

CDR3 sequence (DNA): TGTGCAAGTCGCTTAGTTAGCGGGGCCTATCGGGAGCAGTACTTC. Its translation is CASRLVSGAYREQYF. This chain joins TRBV12-2 and TRBJ2-7; no check of the table's D call, TRBD2, against the DNA was made. TRBV12-2 is described as a pseudogene. The CDR3 length is 15 residues.